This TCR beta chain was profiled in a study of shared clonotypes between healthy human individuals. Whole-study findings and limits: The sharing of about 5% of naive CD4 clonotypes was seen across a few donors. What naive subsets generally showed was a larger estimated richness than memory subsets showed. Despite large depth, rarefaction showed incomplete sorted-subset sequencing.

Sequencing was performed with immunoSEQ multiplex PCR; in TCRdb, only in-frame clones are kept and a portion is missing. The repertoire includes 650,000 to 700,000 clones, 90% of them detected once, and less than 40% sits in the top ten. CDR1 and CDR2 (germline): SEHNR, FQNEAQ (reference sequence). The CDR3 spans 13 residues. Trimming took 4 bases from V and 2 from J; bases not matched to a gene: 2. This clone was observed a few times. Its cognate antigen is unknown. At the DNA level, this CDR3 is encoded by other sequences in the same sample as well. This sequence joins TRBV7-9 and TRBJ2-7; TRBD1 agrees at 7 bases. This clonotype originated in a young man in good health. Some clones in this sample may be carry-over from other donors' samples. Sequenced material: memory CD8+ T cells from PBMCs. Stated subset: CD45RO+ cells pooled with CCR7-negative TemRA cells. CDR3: CASSYGTAYEQYF. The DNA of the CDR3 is TGTGCCAGCAGCTATGGGACAGCCTACGAGCAGTACTTC.